This TCR beta chain is drawn from a study of regulatory T cells in long-lasting Graves disease (dated by TCRdb to the early 2020s). Regarding the research as a whole: Persistent Graves' disease was defined as antithyroid drug treatment for over 5 years with persistently positive TSH receptor autoantibodies. Patients with persistent Graves' disease were compared with patients with newly diagnosed Graves' disease using TCR sequencing and RNA sequencing of peripheral blood. The study was registered as a clinical trial and conducted in China. A total of roughly 35 samples underwent TCR sequencing: about 13 from persistent and about 20 from newly diagnosed Graves' disease patients. On average, persistent Graves' disease patients in the clinical cohort had been on antithyroid drugs for approximately ten years. What the authors observed across the whole study: Only peripheral blood was studied, because thyroid tissue, the primary lesion, was inaccessible. Persistent patients shared more public clonotypes among themselves (around 3,000) than newly diagnosed patients did (more than 950). Compared with newly diagnosed patients, patients with persistent Graves' disease had lower TCR Shannon entropy and fewer highly expanded clones, which suggests clonal expansion. TRBV28, TRBJ1-2 and TRBJ2-5 were preferentially used in persistent disease, while TRBV20-1 and TRBJ2-1 were favored in newly diagnosed disease. As a limitation, the authors acknowledged that the small sample size may reduce accuracy. Sequencing and analysis were limited to the TCR beta chain.

Cut back by 5 bases and 8 bases, the V and J ends lie 9 bases apart. For CDR1 and CDR2, the germline V gene lists SGHNT and YENEEA. Counted from cysteine to phenylalanine, this CDR3 has 12 amino acids. The sequence is cut down to CDR3 DNA, 36 bases in frame from base 1. The sample holds a few counts of this clonotype. The specificity of this receptor is unknown. Base qualities are not provided; no much larger clone lies one nucleotide away. According to the study, the label for this sample's time point signals: persistent/refractory GD, antithyroid drugs over 5 years with positive TRAb. RNA was extracted from PBMCs in TRIzol for both TCR sequencing and RNA sequencing. Graves' disease was diagnosed according to American Thyroid Association guidelines. Patients were recruited from an endocrinology department in Xi'an, China. Each patient gave approximately 9.7 milliliters of peripheral blood, collected in an EDTA anticoagulant tube. Ficoll Paque Plus density gradient separation was used to isolate PBMCs, and no additional T cell sorting was done. An Agilent 2100 Bioanalyzer and agarose gel were used to check RNA quality, while a NanoDrop 2000 measured RNA concentration.

Libraries came from multiplex PCR. The sample was run on an Illumina HiSeq 4000. CDR3 regions were amplified by Arm-PCR with iRepertoire HTBI primers to construct TCR beta libraries. Gel purification was performed on PCR products prior to sequencing. The paper's data handling went like this. Across samples, 62 TRBV and 15 or so TRBJ segments were identified and used for gene usage analysis of CDR3 amino acid clonotypes. COPE and FqMerger were used to merge filtered high-quality paired reads into contigs. Contigs were aligned with BLAST to IMGT TRBV, TRBD and TRBJ reference genes, and CDR3 was defined per IMGT. Any clonotype with a frequency above 0.1% was counted as a highly expanded clone. Shannon entropy served as the measure of repertoire diversity, while the Gini coefficient captured V-J evenness. Public clonotypes were defined as clonotypes shared by more than one individual. TCRdb applied fastp at Q25 and MiXCR to the public reads, then kept only in-frame beta chains. A single entry per CDR3 protein holds the most common genes and DNA from its merged rows. The V and J calls reflect TCRdb's pipeline rather than the authors' work. Across this sample there are hundreds of thousands of distinct CDR3 sequences, with roughly 20% seen only once. Of the sample, around 20% falls within the top ten clones.

Recombination connected TRBV11-3 to TRBJ2-2; the D gene is perhaps TRBD1, from 6 matching bases. The receptor's source is a female donor with Graves disease. The sequencing here drew on peripheral blood mononuclear cells (PBMCs), taken when the disease was refractory, from a patient treated with antithyroid drugs. The CDR3 protein sequence reads: CASSLDSGELFF. The nucleotides are TGTGCCAGCAGCCTGGACAGTGGGGAGCTGTTTTTT.